A selection of T cell receptor beta chains follows, all from one sample in a study of shared clonotypes between healthy human individuals. Sequencing used immunoSEQ multiplex PCR; TCRdb keeps in-frame clones, though not all of them. The table records some 2 million clones, roughly 95% of them present only once. Sequenced: naive CD4+ T cells sorted from blood. All receptors derive from a man in his late teens or twenties in good health. Both conserved end residues are part of each CDR3. Each record gives: V gene, J gene, D gene, clone size, CDR3 DNA, CDR3 protein. A D gene is named only where the DNA matches it firmly. Clone size is shown for a subset of rows, as once, few, many or a class of expanded clone.

TRBV9	TRBJ1-5	TRBD1	-	TGTGCCAGCAGCTTGGCCGGGACAGGCGATCAGCCCCAGCATTTT	CASSLAGTGDQPQHF
TRBV5-1	TRBJ2-3	-	-	TGCGCCAGCGGGAAGGGAGCATCTGCTAGCACAGATACGCAGTATTTT	CASGKGASASTDTQYF
TRBV7-9	TRBJ1-1	TRBD1	-	TGTGCCAGCAGCTTCCTCGACAGGGATACTGAAGCTTTCTTT	CASSFLDRDTEAFF
TRBV9	TRBJ2-7	-	-	TGTGCCAGCAGCCGGGAAGGGGACGAGCAGTACTTC	CASSREGDEQYF
TRBV7-2	TRBJ2-7	-	-	TGTGCCAGCAGCGCAAGAAGCCCTCTCTACGAGCAGTACTTC	CASSARSPLYEQYF
TRBV30	TRBJ1-5	-	-	TGTGCCTGGAGTGTAGGGGGTCAGCCCCAGCATTTT	CAWSVGGQPQHF
TRBV5-1	TRBJ1-2	-	-	TGCGCCAGCAGCGACGGACAGACATATGGTGGCTACACCTTC	CASSDGQTYGGYTF
TRBV28	TRBJ2-7	-	-	TGTGCCAGCAGCACCGAGGGGGGGACATACGAGCAGTACTTC	CASSTEGGTYEQYF
TRBV6-1	TRBJ1-4	-	-	TGTGCCAGCAGTGAAGTTAGGGGTATCGGTGAAAAACTGTTTTTT	CASSEVRGIGEKLFF
TRBV6-1	TRBJ2-7	TRBD1	-	TGTGCCAGCAGGTCGGGACAGGGGGGCTACGAGCAGTACTTC	CASRSGQGGYEQYF
TRBV7-9	TRBJ1-5	-	-	TGTGCCAGCAGCTTAGACGGGGCGTACAATCAGCCCCAGCATTTT	CASSLDGAYNQPQHF
TRBV19	TRBJ2-2	-	-	TGTGCCAGTACAATGGGGAGGCAGGTGGGCACCGGGGAGCTGTTTTTT	CASTMGRQVGTGELFF
TRBV7-2	TRBJ2-7	-	-	TGTGCCAGCGGTCCTTTGGGGATTCATCTAGACGAGCAGTACTTC	CASGPLGIHLDEQYF
TRBV7-8	TRBJ2-7	TRBD1	-	TGTGCCAGCAGCCTTGGACAGGTATATGAGCAGTACTTC	CASSLGQVYEQYF
TRBV7-9	TRBJ1-5	TRBD1	few	TGTGCCAGCCAGAATACAGGGGTCAATCAGCCCCAGCATTTT	CASQNTGVNQPQHF
TRBV10-1	TRBJ1-3	-	once	TGCGCCAGCAGTGGACAGATTGGAAACACCATATATTTT	CASSGQIGNTIYF
TRBV28	TRBJ1-5	TRBD1	-	TGTGCCAGCAGTTTACAGGGGGGACAGCCCCAGCATTTT	CASSLQGGQPQHF
TRBV30	TRBJ1-4	-	-	TGTGCCTGGACCGGGGACCGTGCAACTAATGAAAAACTGTTTTTT	CAWTGDRATNEKLFF
TRBV19	TRBJ2-7	-	-	TGTGCCAGTAGGAAGAAACCCTCGGACAACTCCTACGAGCAGTACTTC	CASRKKPSDNSYEQYF
TRBV2	TRBJ2-1	-	-	TGTGCCAGCAGTGAGATTTTGGCTGAGCAGTTCTTC	CASSEILAEQFF
TRBV6-1	TRBJ1-1	-	-	TGTGCCAGCCATCGGGGTTCGGAAGCTTTCTTT	CASHRGSEAFF
TRBV28	TRBJ2-5	-	-	TGTGCTAGCGGCGGGTTCCAAGAGACCCAGTACTTC	CASGGFQETQYF
TRBV6-5	TRBJ1-2	-	-	TGTGCCAGCAGTTACTCCAGGGATAGCGGCTACACCTTC	CASSYSRDSGYTF
TRBV21-1	TRBJ1-2	-	-	TGTGCCAGCAGCAAATCGTGGGGCTACACCTTC	CASSKSWGYTF
TRBV7-2	TRBJ1-5	-	-	TGTGCCAGCAGCTTAGGAACTGCCTATCAGCCCCAGCATTTT	CASSLGTAYQPQHF
TRBV28	TRBJ1-3	-	-	TGTGCCAGCAGTTTTGGGCAGGGGAACCGAAACACCATATATTTT	CASSFGQGNRNTIYF
TRBV5-1	TRBJ2-2	TRBD1	-	TGCGCCAGCAGTCCTACAGGGGGAGTCACCGGGGAGCTGTTTTTT	CASSPTGGVTGELFF
TRBV4-3	TRBJ2-2	TRBD2	-	TGCGCCAGCAGCCAGAGACCGGGAGGTGACACCGGGGAGCTGTTTTTT	CASSQRPGGDTGELFF
TRBV13	TRBJ1-3	TRBD1	-	TGTGCCAGCAGCCAAACGGGACAGGGGGGCCACACCATATATTTT	CASSQTGQGGHTIYF
TRBV5-1	TRBJ2-7	TRBD2	-	TGCGCCAGCAGCTTGGTGGCTAGCGGGAGCTCCTACGAGCAGTACTTC	CASSLVASGSSYEQYF
TRBV10-1	TRBJ2-3	-	-	TGCGCCAGCAGTGAGTCGGCGGTTCGGACAGATACGCAGTATTTT	CASSESAVRTDTQYF
TRBV5-4	TRBJ1-6	TRBD1	-	TGTGCCAGCAGCACGGGACAGTATAATTCACCCCTCCACTTT	CASSTGQYNSPLHF
TRBV10-1	TRBJ2-3	TRBD1	-	TGCGCCAGCAGTGACCGGGACAGCAGGCCTACGCAGTATTTT	CASSDRDSRPTQYF
TRBV29-1	TRBJ2-2	-	-	TGCAGCGGTGCTAAGCCGGGGTCTAACACCGGGGAGCTGTTTTTT	CSGAKPGSNTGELFF
TRBV7-9	TRBJ1-6	-	few	TGTGCCAGCAGCTTAGACAGTTATTCACCCCTCCACTTT	CASSLDSYSPLHF
TRBV6-1	TRBJ2-7	-	few	TGTGCCAGCAGTGAAGCGCCGGACGAGCAGTACTTC	CASSEAPDEQYF
TRBV30	TRBJ1-2	-	-	TGTGCCCAAGGCAGGGATTATGGCTACACCTTC	CAQGRDYGYTF
TRBV27	TRBJ1-4	-	-	TGTGCCAGCAGTTTATCCCACAGTATCAGCGGTGAAAAACTGTTTTTT	CASSLSHSISGEKLFF
TRBV28	TRBJ1-1	-	-	TGTGCCAGCAGTTTGAACAGGGACACTGAAGCTTTCTTT	CASSLNRDTEAFF
TRBV6-5	TRBJ1-6	-	-	TGTGCCAGCAGTTACGATCGGGGGCGTTATAATTCACCCCTCCACTTT	CASSYDRGRYNSPLHF
TRBV28	TRBJ1-2	-	once	TGTGCCAGCAGAGGACAGTCCCGTTATGGCTACACCTTC	CASRGQSRYGYTF
TRBV10-2	TRBJ1-1	-	-	TGCGCCAGCAGTGAACGGGTAGGGGAAGCTTTCTTT	CASSERVGEAFF
TRBV5-1	TRBJ2-7	-	-	TGCGCCAGCAGCAGCAACACAGGTAACTCCTACGAGCAGTACTTC	CASSSNTGNSYEQYF
TRBV19	TRBJ2-4	-	-	TGTGCCAGTAGTATAGAGGCAGGGGGGTCTAAAAACATTCAGTACTTC	CASSIEAGGSKNIQYF
TRBV9	TRBJ2-7	-	-	TGTGCCAGCAGCGTTTCCCCCGATAGTTTGGCGGGCTCCTACGAGCAGTACTTC	CASSVSPDSLAGSYEQYF
TRBV6-6	TRBJ2-7	-	-	TGTGCCAGCAGTTACTCAATCAGCTCCTACGAGCAGTACTTC	CASSYSISSYEQYF